This is a list of T cell receptor beta chains from one sample in a study of blood T cell repertoires in COVID-19. Method: immunoSEQ multiplex PCR; TCRdb's copy keeps in-frame clones and lacks some. The table has some 200,000 clones, approximately 84% seen once. Sequenced sample: peripheral blood. The receptors derive from a man between 50 and 59 years old who had recovered from COVID-19. CDR3s include the opening cysteine and the closing phenylalanine or tryptophan. Fields, in order: D gene, V gene, J gene, clone size, CDR3 protein, CDR3 DNA. D genes are given only for firm matches. Clone sizes are given selectively: once, few, many, or a class where the clone is expanded.

D: TRBD1; V: TRBV5-1; J: TRBJ2-1; size: -; CDR3: CASSYQLTRGRSYNEQFF; DNA: TGCGCCAGCAGCTATCAACTCACGAGGGGGCGCTCCTACAATGAGCAGTTCTTC
D: TRBD1; V: TRBV6-6; J: TRBJ1-1; size: -; CDR3: CASSSTAGQGGPEAFF; DNA: TGTGCCAGCAGTTCGACCGCCGGACAGGGGGGCCCTGAAGCTTTCTTT
D: -; V: TRBV5-1; J: TRBJ2-1; size: -; CDR3: CASSTRQGRNNEQFF; DNA: TGCGCCAGCAGCACCCGACAAGGGAGGAACAATGAGCAGTTCTTC
D: -; V: TRBV11-2; J: TRBJ2-3; size: -; CDR3: CASSLVAGGTDTQYF; DNA: TGTGCCAGCAGCTTAGTGGCAGGGGGCACAGATACGCAGTATTTT
D: TRBD2; V: TRBV19; J: TRBJ2-1; size: -; CDR3: CASSLPGGSYNEQFF; DNA: TGTGCCAGTAGTCTTCCGGGGGGCTCCTACAATGAGCAGTTCTTC
D: -; V: TRBV3-1/TRBV3-2; J: TRBJ2-5; size: -; CDR3: CASSQGPQETQYF; DNA: TGTGCCAGCAGCCAGGGGCCCCAAGAGACCCAGTACTTC
D: -; V: TRBV28; J: TRBJ2-1; size: -; CDR3: CASSFGFLATGEQFF; DNA: TGTGCCAGCAGTTTCGGCTTTCTAGCAACTGGTGAGCAGTTCTTC
D: -; V: TRBV5-1; J: TRBJ2-7; size: few; CDR3: CASWRDSAYEQYF; DNA: TGCGCCAGCTGGAGGGACTCGGCCTACGAGCAGTACTTC
D: TRBD2; V: TRBV14; J: TRBJ2-1; size: -; CDR3: CASSPGTGSTGGNEQFF; DNA: TGTGCCAGCAGTCCTGGAACAGGGTCTACGGGGGGGAATGAGCAGTTCTTC
D: TRBD1; V: TRBV5-1; J: TRBJ2-2; size: -; CDR3: CASSFPRTGGTGELFF; DNA: TGCGCCAGCAGCTTTCCGCGAACAGGGGGCACCGGGGAGCTGTTTTTT
D: -; V: TRBV5-4; J: TRBJ2-5; size: -; CDR3: CASSSLGSGGETQYF; DNA: TGTGCCAGCAGCTCCTTAGGCTCGGGTGGTGAGACCCAGTACTTC
D: -; V: TRBV28; J: TRBJ1-4; size: once; CDR3: CASSPNRVTNEKLFF; DNA: TGTGCCAGCAGTCCAAACAGGGTGACTAATGAAAAACTGTTTTTT
D: -; V: TRBV6-6; J: TRBJ2-7; size: once; CDR3: CASSQATGGHYEQYF; DNA: TGTGCCAGCAGTCAGGCCACCGGTGGGCACTACGAGCAGTACTTC
D: -; V: TRBV10-3; J: TRBJ2-5; size: -; CDR3: CAISEEGLLETQYF; DNA: TGTGCCATCAGCGAGGAGGGCCTCTTAGAGACCCAGTACTTC
D: -; V: TRBV4-1; J: TRBJ2-3; size: -; CDR3: CASSQSIVRPDTQYF; DNA: TGCGCCAGCAGCCAAAGTATAGTGCGCCCAGATACGCAGTATTTT
D: -; V: TRBV24-1; J: TRBJ2-5; size: -; CDR3: CATSAEGVQETQYF; DNA: TGTGCCACCAGTGCCGAGGGGGTCCAAGAGACCCAGTACTTC
D: -; V: TRBV5-1; J: TRBJ2-7; size: -; CDR3: CASSLEPSSYEQYF; DNA: TGCGCCAGCAGCTTGGAACCGAGCTCCTACGAGCAGTACTTC
D: -; V: TRBV27; J: TRBJ2-5; size: -; CDR3: CASSHRRETQYF; DNA: TGTGCCAGCAGCCACCGCCGGGAGACCCAGTACTTC
D: TRBD1; V: TRBV7-6; J: TRBJ2-5; size: once; CDR3: CASSLTGGQETQYF; DNA: TGTGCCAGCAGCTTGACAGGGGGCCAAGAGACCCAGTACTTC